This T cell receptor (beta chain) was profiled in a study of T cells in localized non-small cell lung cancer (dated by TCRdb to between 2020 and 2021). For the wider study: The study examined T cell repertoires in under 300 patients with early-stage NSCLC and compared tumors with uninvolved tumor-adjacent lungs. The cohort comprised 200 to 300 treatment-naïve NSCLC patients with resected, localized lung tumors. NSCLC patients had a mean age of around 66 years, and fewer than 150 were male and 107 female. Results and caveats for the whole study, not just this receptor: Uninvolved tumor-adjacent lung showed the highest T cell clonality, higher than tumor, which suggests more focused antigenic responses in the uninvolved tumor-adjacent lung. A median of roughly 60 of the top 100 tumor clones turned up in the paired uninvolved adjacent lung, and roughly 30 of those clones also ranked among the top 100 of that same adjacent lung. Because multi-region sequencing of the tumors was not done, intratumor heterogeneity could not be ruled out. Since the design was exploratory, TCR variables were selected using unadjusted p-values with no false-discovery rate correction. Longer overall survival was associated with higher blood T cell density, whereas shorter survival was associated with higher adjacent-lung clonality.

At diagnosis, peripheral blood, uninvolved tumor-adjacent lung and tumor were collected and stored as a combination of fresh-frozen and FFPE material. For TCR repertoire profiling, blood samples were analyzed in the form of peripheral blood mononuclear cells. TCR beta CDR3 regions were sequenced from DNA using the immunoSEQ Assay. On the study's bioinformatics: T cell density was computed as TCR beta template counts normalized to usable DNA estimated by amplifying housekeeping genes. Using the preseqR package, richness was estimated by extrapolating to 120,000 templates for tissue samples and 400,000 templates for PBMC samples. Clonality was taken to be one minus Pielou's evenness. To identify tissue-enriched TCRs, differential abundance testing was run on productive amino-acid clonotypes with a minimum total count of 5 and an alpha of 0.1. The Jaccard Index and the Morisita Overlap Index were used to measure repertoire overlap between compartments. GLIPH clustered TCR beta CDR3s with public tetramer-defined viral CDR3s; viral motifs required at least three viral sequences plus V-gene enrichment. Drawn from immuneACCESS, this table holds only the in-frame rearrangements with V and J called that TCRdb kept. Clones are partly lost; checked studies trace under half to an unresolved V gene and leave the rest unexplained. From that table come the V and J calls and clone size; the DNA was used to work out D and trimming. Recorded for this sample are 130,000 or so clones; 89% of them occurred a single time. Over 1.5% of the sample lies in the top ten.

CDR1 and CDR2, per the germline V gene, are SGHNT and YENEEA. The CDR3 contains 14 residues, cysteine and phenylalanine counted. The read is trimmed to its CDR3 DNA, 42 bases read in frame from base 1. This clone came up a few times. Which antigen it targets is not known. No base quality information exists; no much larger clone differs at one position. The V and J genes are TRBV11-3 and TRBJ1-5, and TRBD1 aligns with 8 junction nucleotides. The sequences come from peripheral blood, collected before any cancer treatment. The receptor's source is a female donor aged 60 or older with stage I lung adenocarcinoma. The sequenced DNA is TGTGATCACCCAGGACAGGGTAGCAATCAGCCCCAGCATTTT. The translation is CDHPGQGSNQPQHF.